This TCR beta chain was found in a study of blood T cell repertoires in COVID-19. Sequenced by immunoSEQ multiplex PCR; TCRdb stores in-frame clones only, minus some. The sample has roughly 67,000 clones, approximately 80% seen once. Per germline, CDR1 MNHEY and CDR2 SVGAGI. V lost 6 bases to trimming and J lost 0 bases, with 11 bases between them. This CDR3 comprises 14 residues. The rearrangement links TRBV6-5 to TRBJ1-2; perhaps TRBD1 as D (6 bases). The clonotype comes from a woman in her fifties or sixties with acute or convalescent COVID-19. The sequenced sample was peripheral blood. The CDR3 DNA reads as TGTGCCAGCAGCCGGACAGCCACTAACTATGGCTACACCTTC. This translates into CASSRTATNYGYTF.